A single sample is the source of the 8 T cell receptor beta chains below, sequenced in a study of blood T cell repertoires in COVID-19. The assay was immunoSEQ multiplex PCR, and TCRdb's table has in-frame clones only and misses some. The sample lists about 180,000 clones, over 70% occurring once. Sequencing was done on a sample of PBMCs or T cells enriched from blood (not recorded which). The receptors here all came from a man in his 60s who had been exposed to COVID-19.

This chain uses TRBV5-4 with TRBJ2-1, with 7 bases aligning to TRBD2. The CDR3 extends over 16 amino acids. The J segment lost 1 base and the V segment lost 4 bases, leaving 8 bases of the junction unmatched. CDR1 SGHNT and CDR2 YYREEE come from the germline V gene (reference sequence). The CDR3 coding sequence is TGTGCCAGCAGCACCCCGGGACTAAATTCCTACAATGAGCAGTTCTTC. It yields the protein CASSTPGLNSYNEQFF.

J is TRBJ2-3 and V is TRBV7-9; 7 nucleotides match TRBD2. This CDR3 spans 16 amino acids. With 7 bases clipped from V and 0 bases from J, the junction kept 10 bases outside the gene matches. Germline CDR1 SEHNR, CDR2 FQNEAQ (reference sequence). CDR3 in amino acids: CASTTTAGESTDTQYF. CDR3 DNA sequence: TGTGCCAGCACCACGACGGCGGGAGAAAGCACAGATACGCAGTATTTT. The full variable domain, rest sourced from reference TRBV7-9 and TRBJ2-3, is DTGVSQNPRHKITKRGQNVTFRCDPISEHNRLYWYRQTLGQGPEFLTYFQNEAQLEKSRLLSDRFSAERPKGSFSTLEIQRTEQGDSAMYLCASTTTAGESTDTQYFGPGTRLTVL.

V and J are TRBV7-2 and TRBJ2-1; 14 bases are shared with TRBD2. With 4 bases clipped from V and 4 bases from J, the junction kept 12 bases outside the gene matches. This CDR3 has 19 amino acids. Germline-derived CDR1 and CDR2 are SGHTA and FQGNSA. CDR3 protein: CASSSLGLAGATGYNEQFF. For the CDR3, the DNA is TGTGCCAGCAGCTCCCTGGGACTAGCGGGAGCAACAGGGTACAATGAGCAGTTCTTC.

This chain connects TRBV6-5 to TRBJ2-7, with 7 bases lining up with TRBD1. V gave up 6 bases and J gave up 2 bases; unmatched junction bases: 7. The germline gives CDR1 MNHEY, CDR2 SVGAGI. The CDR3 has 14 residues. CDR3 sequence (DNA): TGTGCCAGCAGATTGACAGGGAGTACCTACGAGCAGTACTTC. Residues: CASRLTGSTYEQYF.

This CDR3 reads CASGPPGLASGTYEQYF. The CDR3 bases are TGTGCCAGCGGGCCGCCCGGGCTAGCTTCGGGGACCTACGAGCAGTACTTC. The V call is TRBV5-4, the J call TRBJ2-7, with D perhaps matching TRBD2 (5 bases). V lost 7 bases and J lost 2, with 25 bases in between. The CDR3 sequence is 17 residues long. Per the germline V gene, CDR1 is SGHNT and CDR2 is YYREEE (reference sequence). Full variable domain (missing parts from reference TRBV5-4 and TRBJ2-7): ETGVTQSPTHLIKTRGQQVTLRCSSQSGHNTVSWYQQALGQGPQFIFQYYREEENGRGNFPPRFSGLQFPNYSSELNVNALELDDSALYLCASGPPGLASGTYEQYFGPGTRLTVT.

This clone was detected a few times. The chain recombines TRBV23-1 with TRBJ1-2, with 7 bases lining up with TRBD1. TRBV23-1 is an ORF; its function is uncertain. CDR3 size: 16 residues. Trimming at V came to 8 bases and at J to 4 bases, leaving 16 bases not matched to a gene. The CDR3 reads CASHEWRGRISYGYTF. In nucleotides, the CDR3 is TGCGCCAGCCACGAATGGAGGGGGCGAATATCCTATGGCTACACCTTC.

The genes are TRBV7-9 and TRBJ1-1, with 7 bases matching TRBD1. This CDR3 has 15 amino acids. Trimming removed 2 bases from V and 1 base from J; junction bases left unmatched: 4. Germline V gene data show CDR1 as SEHNR and CDR2 as FQNEAQ (reference sequence). The CDR3 coding sequence is TGTGCCAGCAGCTTATTGACAGGGCCGAACACTGAAGCTTTCTTT. Translation gives CASSLLTGPNTEAFF. Drawing the rest from reference TRBV7-9 and TRBJ1-1, the complete variable domain is DTGVSQNPRHKITKRGQNVTFRCDPISEHNRLYWYRQTLGQGPEFLTYFQNEAQLEKSRLLSDRFSAERPKGSFSTLEIQRTEQGDSAMYLCASSLLTGPNTEAFFGQGTRLTVV.

The CDR3: CASSTIGGQPQHF. For the CDR3, the DNA is TGTGCCAGCAGTACGATCGGAGGACAGCCCCAGCATTTT. J is TRBJ1-5 and V is TRBV6-6, with D unclear. The germline CDR1 and CDR2 sequences are MNHNY and SVGAGI (reference sequence). Trimming pared 5 bases from V and 7 bases from J, leaving 12 bases between. The CDR3 spans 13 residues.